This record concerns one T cell receptor beta chain sequence. Germline CDR1 and CDR2: LNHDA and SQIVND (reference sequence). This CDR3 contains 15 residues. V lost 7 bases, J lost 0 bases, and 15 bases lay in between. Vbeta (60) and Jbeta (13) primers were used in the PCR. Sequencing used immunoSEQ multiplex PCR; TCRdb keeps in-frame clones, though not all of them. The repertoire consists of approximately 150,000 clones, with roughly 80% occurring once and the leading ten covering around 4.5%. The source of the sample is a study of cytomegalovirus exposure and HLA in healthy donors. As for the study in general: Genotyping showed 81% of some 400 donors falling in the Caucasian-associated ancestry cluster.

The clonotype was recovered from a woman in her 40s in good health and CMV-seropositive. Sequencing input: PBMCs. The chain links TRBV19 to TRBJ1-1; D not certain. The DNA of the CDR3 is TGTGCCAGTAAAGAGAGGAGGCAGCTGAACACTGAAGCTTTCTTT. Protein product: CASKERRQLNTEAFF.